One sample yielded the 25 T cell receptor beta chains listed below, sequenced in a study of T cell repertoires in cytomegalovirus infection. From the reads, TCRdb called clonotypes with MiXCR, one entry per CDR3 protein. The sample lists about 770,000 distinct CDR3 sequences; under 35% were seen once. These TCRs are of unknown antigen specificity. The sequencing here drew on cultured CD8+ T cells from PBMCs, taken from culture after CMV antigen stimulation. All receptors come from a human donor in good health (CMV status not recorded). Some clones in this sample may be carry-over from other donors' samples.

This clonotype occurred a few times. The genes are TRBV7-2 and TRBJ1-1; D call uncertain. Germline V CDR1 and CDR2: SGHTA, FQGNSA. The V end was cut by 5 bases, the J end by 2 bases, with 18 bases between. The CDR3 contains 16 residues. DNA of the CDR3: TGTGCCAGCAGCCTAGATTCCCTCCAGACAAACACTGAAGCTTTCTTT. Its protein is CASSLDSLQTNTEAFF.

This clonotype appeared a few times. CDR3 in DNA: TGTGCCAGCAGTTACACCCGTAGGCAGACGAGCTCCTACGAGCAGTACGTC. Its translation: CASSYTRRQTSSYEQYV. This rearrangement joins TRBV6-6 to TRBJ2-7, with D uncertain. Germline V gene lookup returns CDR1 MNHNY and CDR2 SVGAGI (reference sequence). CDR3 length: 17 amino acids. V was shortened by 2 bases and J by 0 bases, with 17 bases between the two germline ends.

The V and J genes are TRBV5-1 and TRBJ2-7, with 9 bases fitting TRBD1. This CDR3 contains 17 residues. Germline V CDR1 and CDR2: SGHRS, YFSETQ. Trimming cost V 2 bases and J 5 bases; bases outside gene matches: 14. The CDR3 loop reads CASSLFSPGQGWHEQYF. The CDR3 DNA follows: TGCGCCAGCAGCTTATTCTCCCCGGGACAGGGTTGGCACGAGCAGTACTTC.

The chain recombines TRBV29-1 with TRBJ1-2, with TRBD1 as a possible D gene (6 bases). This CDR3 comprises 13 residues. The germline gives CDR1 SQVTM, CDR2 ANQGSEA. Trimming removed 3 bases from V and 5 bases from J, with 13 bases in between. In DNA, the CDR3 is TGCAGCGTTGAGGGGGGCGCGGGATATGGCTACACCTTC. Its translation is CSVEGGAGYGYTF.

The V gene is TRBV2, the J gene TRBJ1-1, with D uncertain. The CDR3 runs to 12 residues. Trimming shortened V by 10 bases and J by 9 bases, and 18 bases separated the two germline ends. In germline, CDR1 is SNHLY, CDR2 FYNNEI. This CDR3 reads CATPLGQTKAFF. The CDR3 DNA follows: TGTGCCACCCCCCTAGGGCAGACGAAAGCTTTCTTT.

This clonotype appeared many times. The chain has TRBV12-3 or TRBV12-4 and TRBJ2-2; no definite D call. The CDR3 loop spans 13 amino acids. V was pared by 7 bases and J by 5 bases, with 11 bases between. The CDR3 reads CASTGSGTGELFF. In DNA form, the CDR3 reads TGTGCCAGCACCGGATCCGGGACCGGGGAGCTGTTTTTT.

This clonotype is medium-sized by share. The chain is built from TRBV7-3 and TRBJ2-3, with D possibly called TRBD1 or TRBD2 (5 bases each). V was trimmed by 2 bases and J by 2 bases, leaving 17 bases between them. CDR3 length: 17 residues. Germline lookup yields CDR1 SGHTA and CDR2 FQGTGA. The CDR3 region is CASSLGVPVGDTDTQYF. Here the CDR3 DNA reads TGTGCCAGCAGCTTAGGGGTCCCGGTGGGGGACACAGATACGCAGTATTTT.

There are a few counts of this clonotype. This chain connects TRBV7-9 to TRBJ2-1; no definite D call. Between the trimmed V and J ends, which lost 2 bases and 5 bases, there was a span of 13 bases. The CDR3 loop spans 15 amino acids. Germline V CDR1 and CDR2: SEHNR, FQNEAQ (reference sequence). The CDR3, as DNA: TGTGCCAGCAGCTTACTGGCGTCCTGGGACAATGAGCAGTTCTTC. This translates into CASSLLASWDNEQFF.

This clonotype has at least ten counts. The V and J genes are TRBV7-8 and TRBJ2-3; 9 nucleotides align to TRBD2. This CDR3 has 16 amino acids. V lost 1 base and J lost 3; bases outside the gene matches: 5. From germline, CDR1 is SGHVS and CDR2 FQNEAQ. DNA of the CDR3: TGTGCCAGCAGCTTAGAAGCGGGGGGAGGGACAGATACGCAGTATTTT. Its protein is CASSLEAGGGTDTQYF. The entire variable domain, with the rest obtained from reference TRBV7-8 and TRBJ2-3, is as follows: GAGVSQSPRYKVAKRGQDVALRCDPISGHVSLFWYQQALGQGPEFLTYFQNEAQLDKSGLPSDRFFAERPEGSVSTLKIQRTQQEDSAVYLCASSLEAGGGTDTQYFGPGTRLTVL.

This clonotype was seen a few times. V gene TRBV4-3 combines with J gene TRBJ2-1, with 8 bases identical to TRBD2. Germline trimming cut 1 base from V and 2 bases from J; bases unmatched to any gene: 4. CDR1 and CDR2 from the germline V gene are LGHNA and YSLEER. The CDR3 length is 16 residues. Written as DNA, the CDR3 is TGCGCCAGCAGCCAAGGGTACGGGGGGGCCTACAATGAGCAGTTCTTC. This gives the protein CASSQGYGGAYNEQFF.

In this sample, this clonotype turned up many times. The CDR3 DNA reads as TGTGCCAGCAAGGCGGCGGTATTCCGGGACATACTCAATGAGCAGTTCTTC. Translated, it gives CASKAAVFRDILNEQFF. The chain carries TRBV7-2 and TRBJ2-1; maybe TRBD1 (6 bases). Trimming removed 7 bases at V and 6 bases at J, with 25 bases between. The CDR3 totals 17 residues. CDR1 is SGHTA and CDR2 is FQGNSA in the germline V gene.

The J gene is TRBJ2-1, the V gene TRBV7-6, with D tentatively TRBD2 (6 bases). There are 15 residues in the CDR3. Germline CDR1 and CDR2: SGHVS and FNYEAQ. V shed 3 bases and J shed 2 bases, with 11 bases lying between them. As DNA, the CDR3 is TGTGCCAGCAGCTTGAGGCGGGGCACCTACAATGAGCAGTTCTTC. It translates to CASSLRRGTYNEQFF.

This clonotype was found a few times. The CDR3 sequence is CASSIFDRSTEAFF. DNA of the CDR3: TGTGCCAGCAGTATCTTCGACAGGTCCACTGAAGCTTTCTTT. The V call is TRBV28, the J call TRBJ1-1; D possibly corresponds to TRBD1 (6 bases). CDR1 and CDR2 (germline): MDHEN, SYDVKM. The CDR3 has 14 amino acids. The germline V and J ends were trimmed by 5 bases and 4 bases, with 14 bases remaining between them.

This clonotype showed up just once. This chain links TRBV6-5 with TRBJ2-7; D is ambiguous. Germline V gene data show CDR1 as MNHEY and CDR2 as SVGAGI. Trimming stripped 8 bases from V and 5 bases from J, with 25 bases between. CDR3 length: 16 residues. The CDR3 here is CASGLGVPGPTNEQYF. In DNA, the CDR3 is TGTGCCAGCGGATTGGGCGTCCCCGGACCGACGAACGAGCAGTACTTC.

The CDR3 coding sequence is TGTGCCAGCAGCTCTGCACAGTTTTACGAGCAGTACTTC. This codes for CASSSAQFYEQYF. The J gene is TRBJ2-7, the V gene TRBV7-6; unclear D gene. The CDR3 length is 13 residues. Between the trimmed V and J ends, which lost 4 bases and 4 bases, there was a span of 11 bases. CDR1 and CDR2 (germline): SGHVS, FNYEAQ.

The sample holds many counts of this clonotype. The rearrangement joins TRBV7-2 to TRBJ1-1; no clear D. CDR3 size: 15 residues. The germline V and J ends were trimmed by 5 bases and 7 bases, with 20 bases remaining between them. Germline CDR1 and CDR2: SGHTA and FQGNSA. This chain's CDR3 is CASSPTNRAAVEAFF. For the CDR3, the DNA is TGTGCCAGCAGCCCCACCAATCGGGCGGCGGTTGAAGCTTTCTTT.

The CDR3 sequence is CASSVGGQYQPQHF. The CDR3 region has the DNA TGTGCCAGCAGCGTAGGAGGGCAGTATCAGCCCCAGCATTTT. This chain connects TRBV9 to TRBJ1-5; D call uncertain. Germline lookup yields CDR1 SGDLS and CDR2 YYNGEE. Trimming left V 0 bases short and J 5 bases short, with 9 bases between. The CDR3 has 14 residues.

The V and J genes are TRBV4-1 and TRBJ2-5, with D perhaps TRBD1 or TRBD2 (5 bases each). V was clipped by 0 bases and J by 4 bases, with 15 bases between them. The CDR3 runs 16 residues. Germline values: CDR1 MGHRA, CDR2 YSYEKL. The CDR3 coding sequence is TGCGCCAGCAGCCAAGAACCCCTGGCTGGGGGAGAGACCCAGTACTTC. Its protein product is CASSQEPLAGGETQYF.

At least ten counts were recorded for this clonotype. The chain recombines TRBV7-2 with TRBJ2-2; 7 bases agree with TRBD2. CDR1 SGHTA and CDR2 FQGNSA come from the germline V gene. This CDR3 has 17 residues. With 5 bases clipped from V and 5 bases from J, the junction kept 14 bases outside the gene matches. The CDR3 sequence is CASSPEATSRRTGELFF. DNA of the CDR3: TGTGCCAGCAGCCCTGAGGCGACTAGCCGAAGGACCGGGGAGCTGTTTTTT.

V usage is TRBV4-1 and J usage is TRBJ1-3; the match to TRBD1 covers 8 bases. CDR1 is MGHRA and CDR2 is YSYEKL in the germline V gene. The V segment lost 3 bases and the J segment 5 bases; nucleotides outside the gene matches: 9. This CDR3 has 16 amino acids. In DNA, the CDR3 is TGCGCCAGCAGCCACCCCGACAGGGGTTATCGAAACACCATATATTTT. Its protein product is CASSHPDRGYRNTIYF.

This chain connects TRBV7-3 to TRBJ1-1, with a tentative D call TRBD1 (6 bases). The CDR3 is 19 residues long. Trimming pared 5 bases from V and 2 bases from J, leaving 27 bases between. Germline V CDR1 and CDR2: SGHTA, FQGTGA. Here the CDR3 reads CASSRRGTFYRVDNTEAFF. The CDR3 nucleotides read TGTGCCAGCAGCCGAAGGGGAACCTTCTACAGGGTCGATAACACTGAAGCTTTCTTT.

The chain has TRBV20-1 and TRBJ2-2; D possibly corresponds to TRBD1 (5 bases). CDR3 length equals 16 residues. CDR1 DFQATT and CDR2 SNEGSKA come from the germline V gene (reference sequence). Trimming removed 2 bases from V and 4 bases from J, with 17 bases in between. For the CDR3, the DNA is TGCAGTGCTAGACGAAAAGACAGATTGACCACCGGGGAGCTGTTTTTT. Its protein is CSARRKDRLTTGELFF.

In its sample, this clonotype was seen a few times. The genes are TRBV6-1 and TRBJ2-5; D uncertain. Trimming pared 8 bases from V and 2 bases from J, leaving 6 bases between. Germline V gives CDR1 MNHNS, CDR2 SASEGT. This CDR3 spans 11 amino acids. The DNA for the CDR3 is TGTGCCAGCGTCCGGCAAGAGACCCAGTACTTC. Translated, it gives CASVRQETQYF.

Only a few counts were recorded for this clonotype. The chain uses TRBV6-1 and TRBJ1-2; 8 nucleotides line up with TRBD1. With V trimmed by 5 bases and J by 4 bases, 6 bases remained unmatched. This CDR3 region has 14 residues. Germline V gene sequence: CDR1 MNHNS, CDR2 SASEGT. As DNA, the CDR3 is TGTGCCAGCAGTCGAACAGGGGGTGGCTATGGCTACACCTTC. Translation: CASSRTGGGYGYTF.

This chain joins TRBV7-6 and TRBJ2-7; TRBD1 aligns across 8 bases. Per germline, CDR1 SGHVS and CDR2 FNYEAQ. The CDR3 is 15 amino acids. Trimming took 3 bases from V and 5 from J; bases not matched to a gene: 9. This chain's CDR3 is CASSLGIGQGHEQYF. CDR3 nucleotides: TGTGCCAGCAGCTTGGGTATAGGACAGGGCCACGAGCAGTACTTC.